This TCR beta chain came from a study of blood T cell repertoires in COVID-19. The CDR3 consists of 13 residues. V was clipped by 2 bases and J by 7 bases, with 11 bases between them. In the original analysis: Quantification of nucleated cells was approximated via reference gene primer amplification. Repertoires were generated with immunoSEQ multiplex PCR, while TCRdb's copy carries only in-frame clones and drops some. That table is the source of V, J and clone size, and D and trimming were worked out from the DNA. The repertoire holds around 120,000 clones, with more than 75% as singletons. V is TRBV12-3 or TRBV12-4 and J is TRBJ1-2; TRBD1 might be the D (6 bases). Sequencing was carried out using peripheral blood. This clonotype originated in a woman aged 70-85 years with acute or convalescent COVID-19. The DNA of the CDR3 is TGTGCCAGCAGTTTACGACAGGTCTCTGGCTACACCTTC. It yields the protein CASSLRQVSGYTF.